This TCR beta chain came from a study of read filtering for tumor transcriptome and immune sequencing (dated by TCRdb to 2020 to 2021). In terms of the full investigation: The cohort was composed of 17 to 20 male and roughly 15 female patients, with a mean age of roughly 61 years and an age range of about 47 to 80. TCR-region mapped reads per sample ranged from about 4 to 10.27 million with IR-seq versus only roughly 75 to 1273 with RNA-seq. After DNase treatment, whole-transcriptome libraries were prepared using the TruSeq RNA Access Library Prep Kit. Under revised international staging, roughly 8 patients fell into R-ISS I, some 15 into R-ISS II and about seven into R-ISS III. One of the main goals was to work out a read-filtering strategy for immune repertoire data, in particular whether clonotypes backed by only a single read should be removed. The study compared TCR repertoires from targeted immune repertoire sequencing and bulk whole-transcriptome sequencing run on the same bone marrow samples. General findings and caveats noted by the study authors: The sorted CD138-negative fraction was not purified T cells but a mixed bone marrow immune population. When single-read clonotypes were removed, the proportions of shared clonotypes in IR-seq and RNA-seq correlated more strongly. Single-read clonotypes made up around 82% of clonotypes but 3% to 4% of total reads in IR-seq, and less than 75% of clonotypes and 40% to 45% of reads in RNA-seq. Compared with RNA-seq, IR-seq captured clonotypes at much higher depth and more reliably, and a smaller IR-seq throughput was enough to identify most shared clonotypes.

Starting from 400 ng RNA, TCR libraries were constructed with the Immunoverse kit using molecular barcoded adaptors that cover the alpha/delta and beta/gamma chains. TCR library preparation used the same RNA that went into transcriptome sequencing. Sequencing of TCR libraries was carried out on an Illumina HiSeq 4000 with 2 x 150 cycles. On the authors' methods: With MiXCR, TCR reads were aligned to human V, D, J and C references and assembled into CDR3 clonotypes, with quality filtering and error correction included. The tcR package in R was used for analysis of clonotype counts and gene usage diversity. Raw mapping reads were checked after the RNA-seq reads had been mapped by STAR aligner version 2.5.3a onto the human GRCh37 genome. IR-seq fastq files were randomly downsampled with Seqtk 1.3 to test the effect of sequencing depth on detected clonotypes. TCRdb applied fastp at Q25 and MiXCR to the public reads, then kept only in-frame beta chains. Records with the same CDR3 protein are collapsed into one entry carrying the most frequent genes and DNA. TCRdb, not the authors, supplied the V and J calls. Counted in this sample were tens of thousands of distinct CDR3 sequences; more than 20% of them appeared once. Roughly 17% of the sample goes to the ten largest clones.

Bone marrow was sampled from every patient at the time of active disease. Bone marrow mononuclear cells were isolated by Ficoll-Hypaque density gradient centrifugation. To remove myeloma plasma cells, the cells were labeled with CD138 magnetic microbeads on a MACS separator, and CD138-negative cells were then collected by negative selection. Purity of the isolated cells was checked by flow cytometry on an Attune NxT using CD138 antibodies. TRIzol reagent was used to extract total RNA, which was then quantified with a NanoDrop spectrophotometer. For each patient, the CD138-negative bone marrow sample underwent paired RNA-seq and IR-seq. Relative to germline, V is 3 bases shorter and J is 7 bases shorter, with 4 bases between their ends. The CDR3 starts with the cysteine, ends with the phenylalanine, and has 11 residues. The kept DNA is CDR3 alone, 33 bases in frame from the first base. The germline V gene encodes CDR1 MDHEN and CDR2 SYDVKM.

This clonotype has a count of ten or more. What antigen it recognizes has not been identified. Per-nucleotide qualities are absent, and no much larger clonotype sits a single base away. The receptor was isolated from a donor at least 40 years old with multiple myeloma. Recombination linked TRBV28 to TRBJ2-1; no D gene call is confident. The sample consisted of a population of CD138-negative cells sorted from bone marrow. The cell subset or site label of this sample denotes: bone marrow mononuclear cells depleted of CD138+ plasma/myeloma cells by negative magnetic selection. The CDR3 amino acid sequence is: CASSFENEQFF. The DNA sequence reads TGTGCCAGCAGTTTTGAGAATGAGCAGTTCTTC.